What follows are 14 T cell receptor beta chains derived from one specimen sequenced in a study of long-term antiretroviral therapy in people with HIV. Run at survey level, the immunoSEQ assay was version v3.0. TCRdb's copy holds only in-frame clones and misses some; the assay was immunoSEQ multiplex PCR. The table lists tens of thousands of clones, 83% of them singletons, with about a quarter in the top ten. The sequencing used unsorted PBMCs, collected 0.4 years after starting antiretroviral therapy. These receptors were collected from a man aged 45 to 65 with HIV.

This chain uses TRBV5-1 with TRBJ2-2, with D perhaps TRBD2 (5 bases). There are 14 residues in the CDR3. Germline values: CDR1 SGHRS, CDR2 YFSETQ. Trimming stripped 6 bases from V and 1 base from J, with 10 bases between. In DNA, the CDR3 is TGCGCCAGCAAGGGAAGCGGGAACACCGGGGAGCTGTTTTTT. Translating it yields CASKGSGNTGELFF.

The genes are TRBV6-1 and TRBJ1-2; D is possibly TRBD1 (6 bases). The CDR3 has 16 amino acids. The germline gives CDR1 MNHNS, CDR2 SASEGT. V shed 0 bases and J shed 1 base, with 12 bases lying between them. This chain's CDR3 is CASSEAPGHLNYGYTF. The CDR3, as DNA: TGTGCCAGCAGTGAAGCCCCGGGACACCTTAACTATGGCTACACCTTC.

The CDR3 DNA reads TGTGCCAGCAGCACGCGGACTAGCGGGGGGGCCCGGACAGATACGCAGTATTTT. This encodes CASSTRTSGGARTDTQYF. This sequence joins TRBV7-2 and TRBJ2-3; TRBD2 aligns across 15 bases. The germline V gene has CDR1 SGHTA and CDR2 FQGNSA. V shed 5 bases, J shed 3 bases, and the junction held 9 bases outside the gene matches. The CDR3 extends over 18 amino acids.

The chain carries TRBV9 and TRBJ2-7, with D possibly called TRBD1 or TRBD2 (7 bases each). The CDR3 sequence is 15 residues long. V was trimmed by 2 bases and J by 4 bases, leaving 16 bases between them. CDR1 SGDLS and CDR2 YYNGEE come from the germline V gene. CDR3 coding DNA: TGTGCCAGCAGCGTGGGGGGAGGGGGCGCATACGAGCAGTACTTC. It specifies CASSVGGGGAYEQYF.

This clone was counted a single time. The DNA for the CDR3 is TGTGCCAGCAGCTTGGGGCAGGGACCTCAGCCCCAGCATTTT. Translating gives CASSLGQGPQPQHF. The V gene is TRBV5-6, the J gene TRBJ1-5; perhaps TRBD1 as D (5 bases). The V end was cut by 0 bases, the J end by 6 bases, with 10 bases between. Germline V lookup: CDR1 SGHDT, CDR2 YYEEEE. This CDR3 comprises 14 residues.

The gene calls are TRBV27 and TRBJ1-5; D ambiguous. The V end lost 8 bases, the J end lost 5 bases, and 4 bases lay between the germline ends. Germline CDR1 MNHEY, CDR2 SMNVEV (reference sequence). This CDR3 region has 10 residues. The DNA for the CDR3 is TGTGCCAGCGGATATCAGCCCCAGCATTTT. It yields the protein CASGYQPQHF.

This chain joins TRBV29-1 and TRBJ2-1, with unresolved D. With 3 bases removed from V and 2 bases from J, the gap between germline ends came to 2 bases. CDR1 is SQVTM and CDR2 is ANQGSEA in the germline V gene. This CDR3 has 11 residues. The CDR3 DNA sequence: TGCAGCGTTGAGCCCTACAATGAGCAGTTCTTC. This gives the protein CSVEPYNEQFF.

The V gene is TRBV27, the J gene TRBJ2-7, with 8 nucleotides matching TRBD1. With 1 base clipped from V and 5 bases from J, the junction kept 7 bases outside the gene matches. The length of the CDR3 is 15 residues. The germline gives CDR1 MNHEY, CDR2 SMNVEV (reference sequence). CDR3 amino acids: CASSLLGDRGHEQYF. CDR3 coding DNA: TGTGCCAGCAGTTTATTGGGCGACAGGGGCCACGAGCAGTACTTC.

The chain links TRBV6-5 to TRBJ2-2; D ambiguous. Looked up from germline, CDR1 is MNHEY and CDR2 is SVGAGI. V lost 6 bases, J lost 2 bases, and 13 bases lay in between. The CDR3 spans 15 residues. The CDR3 sequence is CASSPGVTNTGELFF. The CDR3 DNA sequence: TGTGCCAGCAGCCCTGGAGTAACTAACACCGGGGAGCTGTTTTTT.

The chain couples TRBV7-3 to TRBJ2-3; D tentatively fits TRBD1 or TRBD2 (5 bases each). Deletions cut 0 bases from V and 4 bases from J, with 5 bases between. This CDR3 is 13 amino acids long. In germline, CDR1 is SGHTA, CDR2 FQGTGA. The CDR3 DNA sequence: TGTGCCAGCAGCTTAACGGGGGCAGATACGCAGTATTTT. Protein sequence: CASSLTGADTQYF.

The CDR3 nucleotides read TGTGCCAGCGGGCTACTCTCCGGGACCGGGGAGCTGTTTTTT. Translating gives CASGLLSGTGELFF. This chain links TRBV2 with TRBJ2-2; D gene ambiguous. With 8 bases removed from V and 5 bases from J, the gap between germline ends came to 15 bases. CDR1 and CDR2 from the germline V gene are SNHLY and FYNNEI. The CDR3 sequence is 14 residues long.

Only a few counts were recorded for this clone. J is TRBJ1-1 and V is TRBV2, with D possibly matching TRBD1 (5 bases). This CDR3 has 16 residues. V was trimmed by 0 bases and J by 0 bases, leaving 11 bases between them. Per the germline V gene, CDR1 is SNHLY and CDR2 is FYNNEI. CDR3 in DNA: TGTGCCAGCAGTGAAGCGCTCGGGGGAATGAACACTGAAGCTTTCTTT. This gives the protein CASSEALGGMNTEAFF.

The chain employs TRBV7-2 and TRBJ2-1; the D is unclear. V lost 3 bases and J 0 bases, leaving 9 bases between the germline ends. Per the germline V gene, CDR1 is SGHTA and CDR2 is FQGNSA. The CDR3 runs 15 residues. The DNA for the CDR3 is TGTGCCAGCAGCTTGCGGAGTGGCTCCTACAATGAGCAGTTCTTC. Residues: CASSLRSGSYNEQFF.

The chain recombines TRBV2 with TRBJ1-5, with TRBD1 matching 8 bases. The CDR3 consists of 16 residues. Trimming cost V 6 bases and J 0 bases; bases outside gene matches: 7. Germline lookup yields CDR1 SNHLY and CDR2 FYNNEI. In DNA, the CDR3 is TGTGCCAGCAGCGCCGGACAGGGCGGTAGCAATCAGCCCCAGCATTTT. This codes for CASSAGQGGSNQPQHF.